This entry lists 14 T cell receptor beta chains sequenced from one sample in a study of blood T cell repertoires in COVID-19. Profiled with immunoSEQ multiplex PCR; TCRdb holds only in-frame clones, not every one. The sample has about 280,000 clones; roughly 87% are singletons. The sample consisted of peripheral blood. The receptors stem from a human donor in a cohort sampled during active COVID-19.

This rearrangement joins TRBV29-1 to TRBJ1-5, with D perhaps matching TRBD1 (5 bases). CDR1 is SQVTM, CDR2 ANQGSEA, per germline. There are 13 residues in the CDR3. Trimming stripped 4 bases from V and 7 bases from J, with 14 bases between. The CDR3 DNA reads as TGCAGCGTTGCGGGGGGGATAGGGCAGCCCCAGCATTTT. Translated, it gives CSVAGGIGQPQHF.

This clone was counted a few times. The rearrangement uses TRBV9 and TRBJ2-1, with 10 bases matching TRBD2. Germline V CDR1 and CDR2: SGDLS, YYNGEE. V lost 2 bases to trimming and J lost 8 bases; unmatched junction nucleotides: 7. This CDR3 is 15 amino acids long. CDR3: CASSVTSGIGYEQFF. In DNA, the CDR3 is TGTGCCAGCAGCGTTACTAGCGGGATAGGGTATGAGCAGTTCTTC.

Notes on this clone: At one boundary the junction diverges from the germline segment, which might be a read error. V gene TRBV2 combines with J gene TRBJ2-5, with 9 bases fitting TRBD1. Germline V gives CDR1 SNHLY, CDR2 FYNNEI. The CDR3 length is 17 residues. The CDR3 DNA sequence: TGTGCCAGCAGCGAAGGGGGGACAGGGTTAGGAGAGAAGACCCAGTACTTC. Translating gives CASSEGGTGLGEKTQYF.

V gene TRBV28 combines with J gene TRBJ1-5, with TRBD1 matching over 8 bases. Trimming at V came to 2 bases and at J to 7 bases, leaving 10 bases not matched to a gene. The CDR3 is made up of 16 amino acids. Per the germline V gene, CDR1 is MDHEN and CDR2 is SYDVKM. The DNA for the CDR3 is TGTGCCAGCAGTTTAATAGCCAGGGGGCTCGAACAGCCCCAGCATTTT. It is translated as CASSLIARGLEQPQHF.

V gene TRBV19 combines with J gene TRBJ2-7; D is possibly TRBD2 (5 bases). Germline CDR1 reads LNHDA; CDR2 reads SQIVND (reference sequence). The CDR3 is 13 residues long. Trimming left V 5 bases short and J 2 bases short, with 10 bases between. CDR3 in amino acids: CASSRTGTYEQYF. The CDR3 nucleotides read TGTGCCAGTAGTCGGACGGGAACCTACGAGCAGTACTTC.

The V and J genes are TRBV4-1 and TRBJ2-7, with a possible D match to TRBD1 (5 bases). Per the germline V gene, CDR1 is MGHRA and CDR2 is YSYEKL. Trimming took 0 bases from V and 9 from J, leaving 27 bases between them. The CDR3 sequence is 18 residues long. The chain's CDR3 is CASSQEGFQGNRRDRQYF. CDR3 nucleotide sequence: TGCGCCAGCAGCCAAGAGGGATTTCAAGGGAACAGGCGAGACCGGCAGTACTTC.

This clone was seen a handful of times. The chain carries TRBV18 and TRBJ2-7, with D tentatively TRBD1 (5 bases). This CDR3 has 15 amino acids. Trimming took off 1 base at V and 4 bases at J, with 14 bases between the two ends. Germline V CDR1 and CDR2: KGHSH, LQKENI. The CDR3, as DNA: TGTGCCAGCTCACCACAACAGGATCGCGGTTACGAGCAGTACTTC. This sequence encodes CASSPQQDRGYEQYF. Using reference TRBV18 and TRBJ2-7 for the parts outside the CDR3, the full variable domain is NAGVMQNPRHLVRRRGQEARLRCSPMKGHSHVYWYRQLPEEGLKFMVYLQKENIIDESGMPKERFSAEFPKEGPSILRIQQVVRGDSAAYFCASSPQQDRGYEQYFGPGTRLTVT.

This chain connects TRBV19 to TRBJ2-3, with 11 bases fitting TRBD2. The CDR3 runs 17 residues. Losses at the gene ends were 0 bases for V and 2 bases for J; bases not matched to a gene: 4. Germline values: CDR1 LNHDA, CDR2 SQIVND (reference sequence). This CDR3 is CASSIDRLAGSTDTQYF. Written as DNA, the CDR3 is TGTGCCAGTAGTATAGATCGACTAGCGGGATCCACAGATACGCAGTATTTT.

The V call is TRBV9, the J call TRBJ2-5; 7 nucleotides align to TRBD2. This CDR3 has 14 amino acids. Germline values: CDR1 SGDLS, CDR2 YYNGEE. Trimming took 4 bases from V and 4 from J; bases not matched to a gene: 7. The CDR3, as DNA: TGTGCCAGCAGCCCCCGAGGCGGGAGAGAGACCCAGTACTTC. Amino acids: CASSPRGGRETQYF.

This clone was picked up one time. This rearrangement joins TRBV2 to TRBJ1-2, with TRBD1 matching over 7 bases. Germline CDR1 reads SNHLY; CDR2 reads FYNNEI. The CDR3 extends over 13 amino acids. V lost 1 base to trimming and J lost 4 bases; unmatched junction nucleotides: 0. Here the CDR3 reads CASSEDRGYGYTF. CDR3 DNA sequence: TGTGCCAGCAGTGAAGACAGGGGCTATGGCTACACCTTC. Using reference TRBV2 and TRBJ1-2 for the parts outside the CDR3, the full variable domain is EPEVTQTPSHQVTQMGQEVILRCVPISNHLYFYWYRQILGQKVEFLVSFYNNEISEKSEIFDDQFSVERPDGSNFTLKIRSTKLEDSAMYFCASSEDRGYGYTFGSGTRLTVV.

The chain joins TRBV7-9 to TRBJ2-2, with D perhaps matching TRBD1 (5 bases). The CDR3 has 13 amino acids. Trimming cost V 2 bases and J 9 bases, with 10 bases left between them. The germline V gene encodes CDR1 SEHNR and CDR2 FQNEAQ (reference sequence). This CDR3 is CASSLRGGRELFF. The CDR3 nucleotides read TGTGCCAGCAGCTTAAGGGGCGGCCGGGAGCTGTTTTTT.

This clone was detected only once. This chain links TRBV18 with TRBJ1-4; D is unresolved. This CDR3 contains 15 residues. V was pared by 1 base and J by 0 bases, with 6 bases between. Germline V gene data show CDR1 as KGHSH and CDR2 as LQKENI. CDR3 DNA: TGTGCCAGCTCACCACGGGGAGCAACTAATGAAAAACTGTTTTTT. Encoded protein: CASSPRGATNEKLFF.

The chain uses TRBV12-5 and TRBJ1-1, with TRBD1 matching 7 bases. Germline V gene sequence: CDR1 LGHNT, CDR2 FRNRAP. The CDR3 is 16 amino acids. V shed 1 base and J 3 bases; nucleotides not matched to a gene: 8. The CDR3, as DNA: TGTGCTAGTGGTTTGGCCGACAGGGAAGTATACACTGAAGCTTTCTTT. Encoded protein: CASGLADREVYTEAFF.

The rearrangement uses TRBV2 and TRBJ1-5; D possibly corresponds to TRBD1 (6 bases). This CDR3 spans 15 amino acids. The V gene lost 3 bases and the J gene lost 0 bases, with 9 bases spanning the gap. The V gene's germline CDR1 is SNHLY and CDR2 FYNNEI. CDR3 DNA: TGTGCCAGCAGTGAGCAAGGGGGTAGCAATCAGCCCCAGCATTTT. Translation: CASSEQGGSNQPQHF.